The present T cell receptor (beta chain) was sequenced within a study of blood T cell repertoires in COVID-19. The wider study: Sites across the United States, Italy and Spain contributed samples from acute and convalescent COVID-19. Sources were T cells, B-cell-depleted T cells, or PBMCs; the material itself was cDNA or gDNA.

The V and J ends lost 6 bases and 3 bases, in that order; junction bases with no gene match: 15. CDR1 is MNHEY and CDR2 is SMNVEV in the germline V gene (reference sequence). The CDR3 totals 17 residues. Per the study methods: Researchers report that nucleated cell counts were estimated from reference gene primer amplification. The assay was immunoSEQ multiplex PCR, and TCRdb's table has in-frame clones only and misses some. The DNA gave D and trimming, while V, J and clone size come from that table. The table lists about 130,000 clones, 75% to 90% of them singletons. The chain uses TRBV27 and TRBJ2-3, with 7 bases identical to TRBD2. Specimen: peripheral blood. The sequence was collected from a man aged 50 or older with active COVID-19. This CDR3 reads CASSRIRASGNTDTQYF. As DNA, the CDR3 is TGTGCCAGCAGCCGGATCCGGGCTAGCGGTAATACAGATACGCAGTATTTT.